The TCR beta chain described here comes from a study of control samples from healthy donors and cancer patients. Clones were read by immunoSEQ multiplex PCR, and TCRdb kept only the in-frame ones, dropping some. The sample has roughly 150,000 clones; over 85% are singletons. The V gene's germline CDR1 is SEHNR and CDR2 FQNEAQ (reference sequence). Germline trimming cut 5 bases from V and 15 bases from J; bases unmatched to any gene: 13. This CDR3 has 13 residues. This chain links TRBV7-9 with TRBJ2-4; the match to TRBD1 covers 7 bases. Sequencing was performed on blood. This receptor was taken from a man between 18 and 35 years old in good health. The CDR3 region has the DNA TGTGCCAGCAGCCGAAGTTTAGACAGGGCTACGTACTTC. This codes for CASSRSLDRATYF.